One sample yielded the 30 T cell receptor beta chains listed below, sequenced in a study of shared clonotypes between healthy human individuals. The naive CD8 population came from CD45RO-negative cells selected for CCR7, without terminally differentiated effector memory CD45RA+ cells. Here immunoSEQ multiplex PCR was the method, and the copy in TCRdb shows in-frame clones only, minus some. This sample yields about 2.2 million clones, of which 90% to 95% are seen a single time; more than 1.5% belongs to the top ten. The sequencing input was naive CD8+ T cells from PBMCs. These receptors were obtained from a man aged 18 to 30 in good health. Some clones in this sample may be carry-over from other donors' samples.

The rearrangement links TRBV27 to TRBJ2-7; D may be TRBD1 (6 bases). The CDR3 is 16 amino acids. The V and J ends lost 5 bases and 2 bases respectively, with 19 bases between them. Germline loops: CDR1 MNHEY, CDR2 SMNVEV (reference sequence). The CDR3 is CASSPSLRGVAYEQYF. CDR3 nucleotide sequence: TGTGCCAGCAGTCCCTCACTCAGGGGAGTAGCCTACGAGCAGTACTTC.

Worth noting for this clone: Other DNA sequences in this sample translate to the same CDR3. V is TRBV9 and J is TRBJ2-7, with 10 bases aligning to TRBD1. CDR1 SGDLS and CDR2 YYNGEE come from the germline V gene. CDR3 length: 14 residues. V lost 2 bases to trimming and J lost 3 bases; unmatched junction nucleotides: 2. CDR3 sequence: CASSVGQGVYEQYF. The DNA for the CDR3 is TGTGCCAGCAGCGTTGGACAGGGGGTCTACGAGCAGTACTTC.

This rearrangement joins TRBV10-3 to TRBJ2-1; 8 positions agree with TRBD2. The ends lost 4 bases at V and 8 bases at J; junction bases unmatched: 7. The CDR3 is 14 amino acids. Germline lookup yields CDR1 ENHRY and CDR2 SYGVKD. The CDR3 nucleotides are TGTGCCATCAGTGTCGGTAGCGGGAACGATGAGCAGTTCTTC. It is translated as CAISVGSGNDEQFF.

This rearrangement joins TRBV9 to TRBJ2-5; a possible D gene is TRBD2 (6 bases). Trimming pared 4 bases from V and 5 bases from J, leaving 15 bases between. The CDR3 is 14 amino acids. In germline, CDR1 is SGDLS, CDR2 YYNGEE. Written as DNA, the CDR3 is TGTGCCAGCAGCCCCGGAGGGGATTCGGAGACCCAGTACTTC. Its protein is CASSPGGDSETQYF.

The genes are TRBV7-2 and TRBJ2-1; D perhaps matches TRBD2 (6 bases). CDR1 and CDR2 from the germline V gene are SGHTA and FQGNSA. The CDR3 runs 16 residues. Trimming took off 4 bases at V and 8 bases at J, with 21 bases between the two ends. Here the CDR3 DNA reads TGTGCCAGCAGCTACCGTGTGATAGCGGAGAACGATGAGCAGTTCTTC. Translation: CASSYRVIAENDEQFF.

The rearrangement uses TRBV4-3 and TRBJ2-2; D uncertain. V lost 4 bases and J 1 base, leaving 7 bases between the germline ends. The CDR3 is 14 amino acids. Germline assignment: CDR1 LGHNA and CDR2 YSLEER. The CDR3 bases are TGCGCCAGCAGCCGGGTGCGGAACACCGGGGAGCTGTTTTTT. As protein: CASSRVRNTGELFF.

CDR3 protein: CASSQAIIAGYEQYF. Here the CDR3 DNA reads TGCGCCAGCAGCCAAGCTATTATTGCGGGCTACGAGCAGTACTTC. The rearrangement links TRBV4-3 to TRBJ2-7; D perhaps matches TRBD2 (5 bases). CDR1 is LGHNA, CDR2 YSLEER, per germline. The germline V and J ends were trimmed by 1 base and 3 bases, with 13 bases remaining between them. The CDR3 loop spans 15 amino acids.

The chain couples TRBV19 to TRBJ1-2; TRBD1 is a possible D gene (5 bases). The V gene's germline CDR1 is LNHDA and CDR2 SQIVND (reference sequence). This CDR3 comprises 12 residues. The V gene lost 6 bases and the J gene lost 6 bases, with 11 bases spanning the gap. The CDR3 region is CASRVGVNGYTF. The CDR3 DNA sequence: TGTGCCAGTAGGGTGGGGGTAAATGGCTACACCTTC.

The chain carries TRBV27 and TRBJ1-4; TRBD1 is a possible D gene (5 bases). V was clipped by 4 bases and J by 7 bases, with 10 bases between them. The germline V gene encodes CDR1 MNHEY and CDR2 SMNVEV (reference sequence). This CDR3 comprises 13 residues. Here the CDR3 reads CASSSRQSEKLFF. DNA of the CDR3: TGTGCCAGCAGTTCCCGACAGTCTGAAAAACTGTTTTTT.

The genes are TRBV28 and TRBJ2-1, with D perhaps given as TRBD1 or TRBD2 (6 bases each). V lost 5 bases to trimming and J lost 13 bases, with 21 bases between them. The CDR3 length is 14 residues. Germline values: CDR1 MDHEN, CDR2 SYDVKM. The chain's CDR3 is CASSPTGRGQSQFF. As DNA, the CDR3 is TGTGCCAGCAGTCCGACGGGGCGGGGACAATCCCAGTTCTTC. The full variable domain, with the rest looked up from reference TRBV28 and TRBJ2-1, is DVKVTQSSRYLVKRTGEKVFLECVQDMDHENMFWYRQDPGLGLRLIYFSYDVKMKEKGDIPEGYSVSREKKERFSLILESASTNQTSMYLCASSPTGRGQSQFFGPGTRLTVL.

The V gene is TRBV27, the J gene TRBJ2-1; unclear D gene. V was clipped by 5 bases and J by 4 bases, with 12 bases between them. Germline values: CDR1 MNHEY, CDR2 SMNVEV (reference sequence). The CDR3 has 14 amino acids. The CDR3 nucleotides are TGTGCCAGCAGTGGCAAGACCAGATACAATGAGCAGTTCTTC. The encoded protein is CASSGKTRYNEQFF.

As to this clone: The same CDR3 is also encoded by other DNA sequences in this sample. The V and J genes are TRBV5-6 and TRBJ2-3; D not resolved. Looked up from germline, CDR1 is SGHDT and CDR2 is YYEEEE. The CDR3 is made up of 14 amino acids. Between the trimmed V and J ends, which lost 0 bases and 2 bases, there was a span of 7 bases. The CDR3 DNA reads TGTGCCAGCAGCTTGGGCACCTACACAGATACGCAGTATTTT. Its translation: CASSLGTYTDTQYF.

The rearrangement links TRBV5-3 to TRBJ1-2; tentative D call: TRBD1 (5 bases). TRBV5-3 is an open reading frame, and its role is uncertain. V gave up 5 bases and J gave up 2 bases, with 10 bases separating them. The CDR3 spans 13 residues. CDR3 in amino acids: CARRRAGNYGYTF. Here the CDR3 DNA reads TGTGCCAGAAGACGGGCAGGGAACTATGGCTACACCTTC.

This CDR3 reads CASTLDAGVGPQYF. CDR3 DNA sequence: TGTGCCAGCACCCTTGATGCGGGGGTGGGCCCCCAGTACTTC. V is TRBV27 and J is TRBJ2-5; the match to TRBD2 covers 7 bases. Germline-derived CDR1 and CDR2 are MNHEY and SMNVEV (reference sequence). V lost 7 bases and J lost 9; bases outside the gene matches: 14. CDR3 length: 14 residues.

With regard to this clone: The same CDR3 is also encoded by other DNA sequences in this sample. The V and J genes are TRBV7-2 and TRBJ2-7, with D maybe TRBD2 (6 bases). CDR3 size: 14 residues. Germline V gives CDR1 SGHTA, CDR2 FQGNSA. Trimming shortened V by 0 bases and J by 2 bases, and 8 bases separated the two germline ends. CDR3 sequence reads: CASSLAGGPYEQYF. The CDR3 nucleotides read TGTGCCAGCAGCTTAGCGGGGGGACCCTACGAGCAGTACTTC.

Only one count was recorded for this clone. The chain couples TRBV28 to TRBJ1-4, with TRBD1 as a possible D gene (5 bases). The germline V and J ends were trimmed by 6 bases and 0 bases, with 11 bases remaining between them. The CDR3 is 15 residues long. The germline CDR1 and CDR2 sequences are MDHEN and SYDVKM. CDR3 bases: TGTGCCAGCAGCCCCAGGGTTGCAACTAATGAAAAACTGTTTTTT. This sequence encodes CASSPRVATNEKLFF.

This clone appeared once. This chain connects TRBV6-1 to TRBJ1-4; D may be TRBD1 (5 bases). CDR1 is MNHNS and CDR2 is SASEGT in the germline V gene. The CDR3 is made up of 15 amino acids. Trimming pared 6 bases from V and 7 bases from J, leaving 18 bases between. The CDR3: CASRIQGRVGEKLFF. DNA for the CDR3: TGTGCCAGCAGGATTCAGGGCAGAGTAGGTGAAAAACTGTTTTTT.

V and J are TRBV5-1 and TRBJ2-1; a possible D gene is TRBD1 (6 bases). The V and J ends lost 4 bases and 7 bases respectively, with 18 bases between them. The length of the CDR3 is 15 residues. Germline CDR1 and CDR2: SGHRS and YFSETQ. CDR3 protein: CASSTTDRRLNEQFF. DNA of the CDR3: TGCGCCAGCAGCACCACGGACAGACGCCTTAATGAGCAGTTCTTC.

V usage is TRBV28 and J usage is TRBJ2-7; D not resolved. Germline assignment: CDR1 MDHEN and CDR2 SYDVKM. V was shortened by 3 bases and J by 5 bases, with 11 bases between the two germline ends. CDR3 length: 13 amino acids. CDR3 nucleotides: TGTGCCAGCAGTTTGATCCCGCAAGACGAGCAGTACTTC. This codes for CASSLIPQDEQYF.

The rearrangement uses TRBV19 and TRBJ2-1; 8 nucleotides agree with TRBD2. Losses at the gene ends were 5 bases for V and 8 bases for J; bases not matched to a gene: 11. Germline lookup yields CDR1 LNHDA and CDR2 SQIVND (reference sequence). The CDR3 length is 15 residues. The CDR3 DNA is TGTGCCAGTAGTGGTTGGTCAGCGGGAGTCCATGAGCAGTTCTTC. Its protein product is CASSGWSAGVHEQFF.

This clone appeared a single time. The chain links TRBV5-6 to TRBJ1-2, with 7 nucleotides matching TRBD1. This CDR3 contains 13 residues. Germline CDR1 is SGHDT and CDR2 is YYEEEE. Trimming cost V 4 bases and J 2 bases; bases outside gene matches: 2. The CDR3 loop is CASSGDSNYGYTF. DNA of the CDR3: TGTGCCAGCAGCGGGGACAGCAACTATGGCTACACCTTC.

On this clone itself: A much larger clone lies one base from this, so it may be a read error. This sample includes further DNA sequences coding for the same CDR3. The chain is built from TRBV6-1 and TRBJ2-7, with unresolved D. The germline CDR1 and CDR2 sequences are MNHNS and SASEGT. The CDR3 has 11 amino acids. The ends were cut back, 6 bases at V and 4 bases at J, with 7 bases in the middle. CDR3 coding DNA: TGTGCCAGCAGCTTCTCTTACGAGCAGTACTTC. Its translation: CASSFSYEQYF.

The CDR3: CASSLTVVVGTGRVNEQFF. The DNA of the CDR3 is TGTGCCAGCAGCTTAACGGTTGTTGTCGGGACAGGGAGGGTAAATGAGCAGTTCTTC. This chain joins TRBV7-3 and TRBJ2-1; TRBD1 aligns across 9 bases. J gave up 7 bases and V 0 bases, and 16 bases lay outside the gene matches. Germline V lookup: CDR1 SGHTA, CDR2 FQGTGA. The CDR3 consists of 19 residues.

The chain recombines TRBV28 with TRBJ1-5; D perhaps matches TRBD1 (5 bases). Looked up from germline, CDR1 is MDHEN and CDR2 is SYDVKM. Trimming pared 2 bases from V and 9 bases from J, leaving 11 bases between. The CDR3 contains 13 residues. The CDR3 is CASSLRGPPPQHF. As DNA, the CDR3 is TGTGCCAGCAGTTTAAGGGGCCCTCCGCCCCAGCATTTT.

The chain uses TRBV28 and TRBJ2-7; 8 positions agree with TRBD1. The CDR3 is 14 residues long. V trimming: 5 bases; J trimming: 5 bases; junction bases outside the gene matches: 8. Germline V gene lookup returns CDR1 MDHEN and CDR2 SYDVKM. As DNA, the CDR3 is TGTGCCAGCAGTGAGACAGGGGACGGGAACGAGCAGTACTTC. This encodes CASSETGDGNEQYF. The variable domain in full, completed from reference TRBV28 and TRBJ2-7, reads DVKVTQSSRYLVKRTGEKVFLECVQDMDHENMFWYRQDPGLGLRLIYFSYDVKMKEKGDIPEGYSVSREKKERFSLILESASTNQTSMYLCASSETGDGNEQYFGPGTRLTVT.

The rearrangement uses TRBV27 and TRBJ2-5; D possibly corresponds to TRBD2 (6 bases). Trimming stripped 10 bases from V and 1 base from J, with 16 bases between. The CDR3 runs to 14 residues. In germline, CDR1 is MNHEY, CDR2 SMNVEV (reference sequence). The CDR3 DNA is TGTGCCACCGGGGGACGCGGACTCCAAGAGACCCAGTACTTC. It specifies CATGGRGLQETQYF.

The chain couples TRBV28 to TRBJ2-7; D remains ambiguous. V lost 6 bases, J lost 3 bases, and 12 bases lay in between. Germline CDR1 and CDR2: MDHEN and SYDVKM. The CDR3 has 13 residues. The CDR3 reads CASRPWGHYEQYF. The CDR3 DNA sequence: TGTGCCAGCAGACCATGGGGTCACTACGAGCAGTACTTC.

CDR3 sequence reads: CASSLSGRGAYGYTF. The DNA of the CDR3 is TGCGCCAGCAGCCTGTCGGGGCGCGGCGCCTATGGCTACACCTTC. V usage is TRBV5-1 and J usage is TRBJ1-2, with D tentatively TRBD1 (5 bases). Trimming removed 4 bases from V and 4 bases from J, with 17 bases in between. Germline lookup yields CDR1 SGHRS and CDR2 YFSETQ. The CDR3 loop spans 15 amino acids.

This clone has only a few counts. CDR3 nucleotides: TGCGCCAGCAGCCAAGGAACAGGGTTGGGGACTGAAGCTTTCTTT. Its translation is CASSQGTGLGTEAFF. The rearrangement uses TRBV4-3 and TRBJ1-1; possible D gene TRBD1, 6 bases. The CDR3 consists of 15 residues. V dropped 1 base and J dropped 5 bases, with 14 bases sitting between them. From germline, CDR1 is LGHNA and CDR2 YSLEER.

The chain carries TRBV4-3 and TRBJ2-3; perhaps TRBD1 as D (6 bases). Germline CDR1 and CDR2: LGHNA and YSLEER. The V and J ends lost 3 bases and 2 bases respectively, with 15 bases between them. The CDR3 has 16 amino acids. The CDR3 region is CASSHGGHLYTDTQYF. CDR3 sequence (DNA): TGCGCCAGCAGCCATGGGGGCCATCTATACACAGATACGCAGTATTTT.